The clone carrying this T cell receptor (beta chain) has only one observation. Its antigen is not known. Trimming pared 0 bases from V and 3 bases from J, leaving 5 bases between. The CDR3 loop spans 13 amino acids. The germline gives CDR1 ENHRY, CDR2 SYGVKD. This entry belongs to a study of cytomegalovirus exposure and HLA in healthy donors. Turning to the study itself: Ancestry clustering placed roughly four fifths of about 400 genotyped donors in the Caucasian-associated cluster.

Study-wide points: Near-uniform donor sequencing depth was presumed by presence/absence analyses. Some TCR beta chains (roughly 160 of them) were listed as cytomegalovirus-associated.

Primers: 60 Vbeta forward and 13 Jbeta reverse. Assay used: immunoSEQ multiplex PCR; TCRdb lists only in-frame clones, some missing. This table holds around 200,000 clones, 65% to 80% found once. This clonotype was obtained from a man in his forties in good health and CMV-seronegative. V gene TRBV10-3 combines with J gene TRBJ1-2; unclear D gene. Sequences were obtained from PBMCs. The CDR3 here is CAISESADYGYTF. The CDR3 DNA sequence: TGTGCCATCAGTGAGTCGGCAGACTATGGCTACACCTTC.